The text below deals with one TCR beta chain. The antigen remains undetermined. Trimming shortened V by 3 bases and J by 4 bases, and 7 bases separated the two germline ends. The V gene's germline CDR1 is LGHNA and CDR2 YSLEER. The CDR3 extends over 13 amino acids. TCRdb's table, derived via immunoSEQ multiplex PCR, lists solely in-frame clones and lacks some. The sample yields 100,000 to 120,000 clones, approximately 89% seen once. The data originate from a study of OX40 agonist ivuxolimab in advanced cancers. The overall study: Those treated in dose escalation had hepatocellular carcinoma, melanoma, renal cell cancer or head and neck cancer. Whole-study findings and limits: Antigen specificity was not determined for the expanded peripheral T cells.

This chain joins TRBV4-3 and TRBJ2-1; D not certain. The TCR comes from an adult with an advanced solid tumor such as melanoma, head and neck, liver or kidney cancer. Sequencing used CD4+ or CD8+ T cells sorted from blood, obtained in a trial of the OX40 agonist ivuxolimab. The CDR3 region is CASSQQRYNEQFF. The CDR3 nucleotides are TGCGCCAGCAGCCAGCAAAGATACAATGAGCAGTTCTTC.